The 32 T cell receptor beta chains below were found in one sample sequenced in a study of blood T cell repertoires in COVID-19. Clones were sequenced by immunoSEQ multiplex PCR, and TCRdb holds only the in-frame ones, with some missing. The sample shows about 200,000 clones, 94% of them seen only once. Sample: peripheral blood. The receptors originated from a man aged 25-45 years with COVID-19, enrolled during active disease.

This sequence joins TRBV18 and TRBJ1-6; 10 nucleotides align to TRBD1. The junction had 6 bases not matched to a gene; V was cut back by 1 base and J by 6 bases. CDR1 and CDR2 from the germline V gene are KGHSH and LQKENI. This CDR3 comprises 17 residues. CDR3 DNA sequence: TGTGCCAGCTCACCACTAGACAGGGGGCGAGGTAATTCACCCCTCCACTTT. This sequence encodes CASSPLDRGRGNSPLHF.

The chain joins TRBV7-2 to TRBJ1-5, with 7 bases fitting TRBD1. Germline V lookup: CDR1 SGHTA, CDR2 FQGNSA. J was trimmed by 0 bases and V by 2 bases; bases with no gene match: 4. The CDR3 has 16 amino acids. The CDR3: CASSLTGAGSNQPQHF. CDR3 nucleotide sequence: TGTGCCAGCAGCTTAACAGGGGCAGGTAGCAATCAGCCCCAGCATTTT.

This chain connects TRBV4-1 to TRBJ1-1, with D unclear. Trimming pared 1 base from V and 4 bases from J, leaving 16 bases between. Germline lookup yields CDR1 MGHRA and CDR2 YSYEKL. The CDR3 runs to 16 residues. The CDR3 DNA sequence: TGCGCCAGCAGCCAAGGGACCTCGGGGTTTGGCACTGAAGCTTTCTTT. It yields the protein CASSQGTSGFGTEAFF.

This chain links TRBV12-3 or TRBV12-4 with TRBJ1-2; D is possibly TRBD1 (6 bases). CDR3 size: 13 residues. V lost 7 bases and J 8 bases, leaving 17 bases between the germline ends. CDR3 in amino acids: CASTPAGAGGYTF. The CDR3 nucleotides are TGTGCCAGCACCCCGGCGGGGGCGGGGGGCTACACCTTC.

This clone was recorded a few times. This chain joins TRBV5-4 and TRBJ1-1; D possibly corresponds to TRBD1 (6 bases). Germline assignment: CDR1 SGHNT and CDR2 YYREEE (reference sequence). The CDR3 consists of 15 residues. Trimming stripped 2 bases from V and 4 bases from J, with 15 bases between. The CDR3 is CASSFGTQGSTEAFF. CDR3 DNA sequence: TGTGCCAGCAGCTTCGGGACCCAGGGGAGCACTGAAGCTTTCTTT.

The V gene is TRBV21-1, the J gene TRBJ2-5; TRBD2 was called by the table and not checked on the DNA. TRBV21-1 is deemed a pseudogene. CDR3 length: 15 residues. In nucleotides, the CDR3 is TGTGCCAGCAGCAAAGAAATCGGACTCCAAGAGACCCAGTACTTC. Its protein product is CASSKEIGLQETQYF.

A word on this clone: The germline gene is not matched at one end of the junction; a read error may be the cause. The gene calls are TRBV29-1 and TRBJ2-7; 9 positions agree with TRBD1. Germline CDR1 and CDR2: SQVTM and ANQGSEA. CDR3 length: 8 amino acids. CDR3 residues: CSVGTGEF. In DNA form, the CDR3 reads TGCAGCGTTGGGACAGGGGAGTTC.

This chain connects TRBV19 to TRBJ1-5; TRBD1 aligns across 9 bases. Germline loops: CDR1 LNHDA, CDR2 SQIVND (reference sequence). With V trimmed by 4 bases and J by 6 bases, 13 bases remained unmatched. The CDR3 length is 17 residues. The CDR3 region is CASSRRDREKGSQPQHF. CDR3 DNA sequence: TGTGCCAGTAGTAGACGGGACAGGGAAAAAGGGAGTCAGCCCCAGCATTTT.

The table lists this clone with a count of one. The DNA of the CDR3 is TGTGCCAGCAGCTTAGGACGGGACTATGGCTACACCTTC. Translated, it gives CASSLGRDYGYTF. The chain combines TRBV7-9 with TRBJ1-2; D is undetermined. Germline loops: CDR1 SEHNR, CDR2 FQNEAQ (reference sequence). The CDR3 contains 13 residues. Trimming took off 1 base at V and 3 bases at J, with 6 bases between the two ends.

The chain recombines TRBV3-1 (or the pseudogene TRBV3-2) with TRBJ1-2; 7 bases fit TRBD1. V shed 2 bases, J shed 8 bases, and the junction held 14 bases outside the gene matches. The CDR3 has 16 amino acids. Germline V gene lookup returns CDR1 LGHDT and CDR2 YNNKEL (reference sequence). CDR3 DNA: TGTGCCAGCAGCCAAAACTACGAACAGGGGTCGCGCGGCTACACCTTC. This sequence encodes CASSQNYEQGSRGYTF.

The chain uses TRBV6-4 and TRBJ1-1, with D uncertain. The CDR3 extends over 14 amino acids. The V gene lost 2 bases and the J gene lost 1 base, with 8 bases spanning the gap. In germline, CDR1 is MRHNA, CDR2 SNTAGT. The CDR3 here is CASSDSGTNTEAFF. CDR3 in DNA: TGTGCCAGCAGTGACAGCGGAACGAACACTGAAGCTTTCTTT.

The genes are TRBV11-3 and TRBJ2-7; 10 bases map to TRBD1. The CDR3 extends over 15 amino acids. V was clipped by 1 base and J by 5 bases; unmatched bases: 5. CDR1 is SGHNT, CDR2 YENEEA, per germline. CDR3 sequence (DNA): TGTGCCAGCAGCTTAGGCGGGACAGGGGCCAACGAGCAGTACTTC. Protein: CASSLGGTGANEQYF.

The chain combines TRBV12-3 or TRBV12-4 with TRBJ2-1, with TRBD2 matching 10 bases. The CDR3 spans 13 residues. Germline trimming cut 6 bases from V and 10 bases from J; bases unmatched to any gene: 6. The chain's CDR3 is CASRPSGGGEQFF. CDR3 DNA: TGTGCCAGCAGACCTAGCGGGGGCGGAGAGCAGTTCTTC.

V usage is TRBV19 and J usage is TRBJ1-2, with TRBD1 as a possible D gene (6 bases). The CDR3 is 14 amino acids. Germline values: CDR1 LNHDA, CDR2 SQIVND (reference sequence). Between the trimmed V and J ends, which lost 3 bases and 4 bases, there was a span of 12 bases. CDR3 DNA: TGTGCCAGTAGTATGGGGGCGGCCCGCTATGGCTACACCTTC. It encodes CASSMGAARYGYTF. Full variable domain (rest looked up from reference TRBV19 and TRBJ1-2): DGGITQSPKYLFRKEGQNVTLSCEQNLNHDAMYWYRQDPGQGLRLIYYSQIVNDFQKGDIAEGYSVSREKKESFPLTVTSAQKNPTAFYLCASSMGAARYGYTFGSGTRLTVV.

The chain is built from TRBV29-1 and TRBJ2-1; D possibly corresponds to TRBD1 (5 bases). Per the germline V gene, CDR1 is SQVTM and CDR2 is ANQGSEA. V lost 6 bases and J lost 3, with 6 bases in between. The CDR3 totals 11 residues. The chain's CDR3 is CSVTDYNEQFF. The CDR3 nucleotides read TGCAGCGTGACAGACTACAATGAGCAGTTCTTC.

This clone was detected only once. The chain recombines TRBV6-8 with TRBJ1-6, with TRBD1 matching over 8 bases. The CDR3 spans 16 residues. V lost 5 bases, J lost 3 bases, and 6 bases stayed unmatched. Germline assignment: CDR1 MNHGY and CDR2 SAAAGT. The CDR3: CASSHGTGDYNSPLHF. DNA for the CDR3: TGTGCCAGCAGTCACGGGACAGGAGACTATAATTCACCCCTCCACTTT.

The chain recombines TRBV4-1 with TRBJ1-2; no reliable D call. CDR1 is MGHRA, CDR2 YSYEKL, per germline. Trimming took 0 bases from V and 5 from J, leaving 13 bases between them. This CDR3 has 15 amino acids. In DNA, the CDR3 is TGCGCCAGCAGCCAAGAACAAGGTCGAGCGTATGGCTACACCTTC. As protein: CASSQEQGRAYGYTF.

The chain has TRBV3-1 (or the pseudogene TRBV3-2) and TRBJ2-7; 9 bases fit TRBD1. Germline values: CDR1 LGHDT, CDR2 YNNKEL (reference sequence). CDR3 length equals 19 residues. Trimming at V came to 1 base and at J to 3 bases, leaving 16 bases not matched to a gene. The CDR3 nucleotides read TGTGCCAGCAGCCAAGCCGGGACAGGGTTTTTCTCAAGTAGCTACGAGCAGTACTTC. This translates into CASSQAGTGFFSSSYEQYF.

This clone was seen once. The gene calls are TRBV6-5 and TRBJ1-1; no clear D gene. Trimming pared 4 bases from V and 5 bases from J, leaving 14 bases between. This CDR3 spans 14 amino acids. In germline, CDR1 is MNHEY, CDR2 SVGAGI. The CDR3 DNA follows: TGTGCCAGCAGTTCAGACTCATATGTTACTGAAGCTTTCTTT. The encoded protein is CASSSDSYVTEAFF.

A single count supports this clone. This chain joins TRBV11-2 and TRBJ2-2; tentatively, D is TRBD1 (6 bases). The CDR3 length is 14 residues. Germline CDR1 and CDR2: SGHAT and FQNNGV. V was clipped by 6 bases and J by 9 bases, with 17 bases between them. The CDR3 nucleotides are TGTGCCAGCAGTCCCGGCACAGGGCTATGGGAGCTGTTTTTT. It specifies CASSPGTGLWELFF.

The chain is built from TRBV4-1 and TRBJ2-2, with 10 bases lining up with TRBD2. The CDR3 extends over 18 amino acids. Trimming at V came to 3 bases and at J to 0 bases, leaving 7 bases not matched to a gene. Germline V gives CDR1 MGHRA, CDR2 YSYEKL. The CDR3 reads CASSHQGSGGANTGELFF. The CDR3 region has the DNA TGCGCCAGCAGCCACCAGGGGAGCGGGGGGGCGAACACCGGGGAGCTGTTTTTT.

V usage is TRBV6-2 or TRBV6-3 and J usage is TRBJ2-7, with D unresolved. Germline CDR1 is MNHEY and CDR2 is SVGEGT. V lost 5 bases and J 2 bases, leaving 13 bases between the germline ends. The CDR3 length is 14 residues. The CDR3 nucleotides are TGTGCCAGCAGTAAGTCTCTAGTGGCCTACGAGCAGTACTTC. Its translation is CASSKSLVAYEQYF.

This clone came up once. CDR3 in amino acids: CASSLGQAVGETQYF. In DNA, the CDR3 is TGCGCCAGCAGCTTGGGACAGGCGGTTGGGGAGACCCAGTACTTC. The V call is TRBV5-1, the J call TRBJ2-5, with D perhaps matching TRBD1 (6 bases). The CDR3 runs 15 residues. Germline CDR1 and CDR2: SGHRS and YFSETQ. Trimming stripped 0 bases from V and 5 bases from J, with 14 bases between.

This chain joins TRBV5-1 and TRBJ1-1; weak D call: TRBD1 (6 bases). V was clipped by 4 bases and J by 14 bases, with 21 bases between them. The CDR3 is made up of 13 amino acids. Germline V gives CDR1 SGHRS, CDR2 YFSETQ. The CDR3 DNA reads TGCGCCAGCAGCCTACCAGGGGTAAACATCTGCTTCTTT. Amino acid sequence: CASSLPGVNICFF.

The rearrangement links TRBV7-9 to TRBJ1-1, with D uncertain. Deletions cut 5 bases from V and 5 bases from J, with 15 bases between. The CDR3 consists of 14 residues. In germline, CDR1 is SEHNR, CDR2 FQNEAQ (reference sequence). In DNA form, the CDR3 reads TGTGCCAGCAGCAATAGTGCACCTCTAACTGAAGCTTTCTTT. It codes for CASSNSAPLTEAFF.

The CDR3 nucleotides read TGTGCCAGCAGCTCCAGGGCGGGGGGCTCCTACAATGAGCAGTTCTTC. Translated: CASSSRAGGSYNEQFF. The rearrangement links TRBV7-6 to TRBJ2-1; TRBD2 agrees at 8 bases. The CDR3 runs 16 residues. After removal of 4 bases from V and 0 bases from J, the junction contained 5 bases not matched to a gene. CDR1 is SGHVS, CDR2 FNYEAQ, per germline.

The CDR3 protein is CASGPAGGPGANVLTF. The CDR3 bases are TGTGCCAGCGGGCCTGCGGGGGGGCCTGGGGCCAACGTCCTGACTTTC. The chain is built from TRBV5-6 and TRBJ2-6, with 9 positions matching TRBD2. The CDR3 contains 16 residues. From germline, CDR1 is SGHDT and CDR2 YYEEEE. Trimming cost V 7 bases and J 2 bases; bases outside gene matches: 7.

This chain joins TRBV6-1 and TRBJ2-7; the D is unclear. Germline CDR1 reads MNHNS; CDR2 reads SASEGT. The CDR3 totals 14 residues. V gave up 2 bases and J gave up 4 bases, with 12 bases separating them. The CDR3 here is CASSELGRSYEQYF. CDR3 nucleotide sequence: TGTGCCAGCAGTGAATTGGGCAGAAGTTACGAGCAGTACTTC.

The chain links TRBV19 to TRBJ2-2; a possible D gene is TRBD1 (6 bases). Trimming stripped 1 base from V and 5 bases from J, with 14 bases between. The CDR3 length is 16 residues. Per germline, CDR1 LNHDA and CDR2 SQIVND (reference sequence). CDR3 region: CASSIAPQGLTGELFF. The CDR3 DNA is TGTGCCAGTAGTATAGCCCCCCAGGGGTTGACCGGGGAGCTGTTTTTT.

The CDR3 coding sequence is TGTGCCAGCAGCTTAGTAGCAGCTGCAACTAATGAAAAACTGTTTTTT. Encoded protein: CASSLVAAATNEKLFF. This sequence joins TRBV7-6 and TRBJ1-4, with D hard to call. This CDR3 has 16 residues. The V and J ends lost 1 base and 0 bases respectively, with 9 bases between them. CDR1 SGHVS and CDR2 FNYEAQ come from the germline V gene.

The V and J genes are TRBV2 and TRBJ1-1, with no clear D. Germline loops: CDR1 SNHLY, CDR2 FYNNEI. With 3 bases removed from V and 6 bases from J, the gap between germline ends came to 14 bases. The CDR3 has 14 residues. The CDR3 DNA sequence: TGTGCCAGCAGTGACACCGCGGGGTCCTCTGAAGCTTTCTTT. Translating it yields CASSDTAGSSEAFF. The full variable domain, rest sourced from reference TRBV2 and TRBJ1-1, is EPEVTQTPSHQVTQMGQEVILRCVPISNHLYFYWYRQILGQKVEFLVSFYNNEISEKSEIFDDQFSVERPDGSNFTLKIRSTKLEDSAMYFCASSDTAGSSEAFFGQGTRLTVV.

The chain couples TRBV18 to TRBJ1-2, with 9 bases fitting TRBD1. The CDR3 extends over 19 amino acids. Germline-derived CDR1 and CDR2 are KGHSH and LQKENI. The ends lost 4 bases at V and 4 bases at J; junction bases unmatched: 19. The DNA for the CDR3 is TGTGCCAGCTCACTTTACAGAGGCTCCGGGACAGGGAAGAGCTATGGCTACACCTTC. This sequence encodes CASSLYRGSGTGKSYGYTF.